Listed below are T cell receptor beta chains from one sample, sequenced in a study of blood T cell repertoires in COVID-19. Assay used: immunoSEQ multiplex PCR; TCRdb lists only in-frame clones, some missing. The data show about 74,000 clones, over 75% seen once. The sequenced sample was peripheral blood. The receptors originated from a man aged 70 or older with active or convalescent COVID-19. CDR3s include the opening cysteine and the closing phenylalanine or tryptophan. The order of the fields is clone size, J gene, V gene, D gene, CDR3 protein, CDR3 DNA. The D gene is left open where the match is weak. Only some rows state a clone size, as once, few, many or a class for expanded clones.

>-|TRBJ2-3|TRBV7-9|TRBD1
CASGDRGRATDTQYF
TGTGCCAGCGGCGACAGGGGAAGGGCAACAGATACGCAGTATTTT
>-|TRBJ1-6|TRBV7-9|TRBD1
CASSLGQGSDSPLHF
TGTGCCAGCAGCTTAGGACAGGGGTCCGATTCACCCCTCCACTTT
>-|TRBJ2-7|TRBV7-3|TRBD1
CASSLSGGTGEQYF
TGTGCCAGCAGCTTATCAGGGGGCACAGGCGAGCAGTACTTC
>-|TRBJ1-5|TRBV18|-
CASSPLQGKQPQHF
TGTGCCAGCTCACCGCTTCAGGGGAAGCAGCCCCAGCATTTT
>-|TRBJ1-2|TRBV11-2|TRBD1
CASSSTESGTGGSYGYTF
TGTGCCAGCAGCTCCACAGAATCCGGGACAGGGGGCAGCTATGGCTACACCTTC
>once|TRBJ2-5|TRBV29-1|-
CSVTVPSQYF
TGCAGCGTGACAGTCCCAAGCCAGTACTTC
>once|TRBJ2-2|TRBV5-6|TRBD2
CASSLVVAGDTGELFF
TGTGCCAGCAGCTTGGTAGTAGCGGGAGACACCGGGGAGCTGTTTTTT
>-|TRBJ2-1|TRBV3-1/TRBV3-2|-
CASSQGTVNNEQFF
TGTGCCAGCAGCCAAGGGACAGTTAACAATGAGCAGTTCTTC
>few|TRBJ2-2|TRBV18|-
CASQRPNTGELFF
TGTGCCAGCCAGAGGCCGAACACCGGGGAGCTGTTTTTT
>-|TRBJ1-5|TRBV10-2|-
CASSEAGLGNQPQHF
TGCGCCAGCAGTGAAGCAGGGCTCGGCAATCAGCCCCAGCATTTT
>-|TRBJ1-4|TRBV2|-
CASNILGQLTNEKLFF
TGTGCCAGCAATATCCTAGGACAGCTGACTAATGAAAAACTGTTTTTT
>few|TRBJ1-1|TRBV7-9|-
CASSQGFFRTEAFF
TGTGCCAGCAGCCAGGGGTTTTTTCGAACTGAAGCTTTCTTT
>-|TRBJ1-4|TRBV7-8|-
CASSFRVGNEKLFF
TGTGCCAGCAGCTTTCGGGTCGGTAATGAAAAACTGTTTTTT
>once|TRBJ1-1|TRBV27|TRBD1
CASSLFGTGNTEAFF
TGTGCCAGCAGTTTATTCGGGACAGGGAACACTGAAGCTTTCTTT
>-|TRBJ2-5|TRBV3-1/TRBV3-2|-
CASSLAVRETQYF
TGTGCCAGCAGTCTAGCCGTGAGGGAGACCCAGTACTTC
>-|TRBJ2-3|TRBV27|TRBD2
CASSLQGLAGESTQYF
TGTGCCAGCAGTTTACAGGGACTAGCGGGAGAGAGTACGCAGTATTTT
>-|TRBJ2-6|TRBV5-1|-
CASSGPTGTGGANVLTF
TGCGCCAGCAGCGGCCCCACAGGGACCGGTGGGGCCAACGTCCTGACTTTC
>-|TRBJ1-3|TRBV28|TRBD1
CASTPHGTGSGNTIYF
TGTGCCAGCACCCCACATGGGACAGGGTCGGGAAACACCATATATTTT
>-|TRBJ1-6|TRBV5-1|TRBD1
CASSLEGQGRSPLHF
TGCGCCAGCAGCTTGGAGGGACAGGGGCGATCACCCCTCCACTTT
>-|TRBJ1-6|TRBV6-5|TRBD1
CASSTGAGSPLHF
TGTGCCAGCAGCACAGGGGCTGGGTCCCCCCTCCACTTT
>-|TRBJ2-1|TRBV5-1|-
CASSLDFVGEQFF
TGCGCCAGCAGCTTAGATTTCGTCGGTGAGCAGTTCTTC
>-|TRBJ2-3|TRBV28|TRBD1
CASSFMQGATDTQYF
TGTGCCAGCAGTTTTATGCAGGGGGCCACAGATACGCAGTATTTT
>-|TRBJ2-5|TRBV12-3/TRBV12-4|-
CASSLTSKTQYF
TGTGCCAGCAGTCTTACTAGTAAGACCCAGTACTTC
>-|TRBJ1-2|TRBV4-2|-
CASSRRDINYGYTF
TGTGCCAGCAGTCGCCGGGACATAAACTATGGCTACACCTTC
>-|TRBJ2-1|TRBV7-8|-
CASSLISSVSYNEQFF
TGTGCCAGCAGCTTAATTAGTTCTGTCTCCTACAATGAGCAGTTCTTC
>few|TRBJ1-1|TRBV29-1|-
CSVEPGAYTEAFF
TGCAGCGTTGAACCAGGGGCGTACACTGAAGCTTTCTTT